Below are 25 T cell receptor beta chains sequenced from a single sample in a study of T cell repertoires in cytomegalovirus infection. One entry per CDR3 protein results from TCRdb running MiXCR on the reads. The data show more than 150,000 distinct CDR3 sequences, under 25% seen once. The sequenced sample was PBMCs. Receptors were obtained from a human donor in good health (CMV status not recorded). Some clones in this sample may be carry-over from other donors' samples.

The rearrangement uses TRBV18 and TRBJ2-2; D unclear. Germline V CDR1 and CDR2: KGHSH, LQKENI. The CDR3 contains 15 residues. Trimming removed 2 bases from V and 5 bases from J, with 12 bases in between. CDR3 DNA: TGTGCCAGCTCACCAACCAGCCTCGGAACCGGGGAGCTGTTTTTT. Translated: CASSPTSLGTGELFF.

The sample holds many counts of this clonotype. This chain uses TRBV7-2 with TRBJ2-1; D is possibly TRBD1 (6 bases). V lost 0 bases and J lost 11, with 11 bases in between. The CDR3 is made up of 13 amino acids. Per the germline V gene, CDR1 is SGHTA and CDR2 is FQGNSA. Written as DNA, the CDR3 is TGTGCCAGCAGCTTAGCGGGGGCCAGACAGCAGTTCTTC. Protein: CASSLAGARQQFF. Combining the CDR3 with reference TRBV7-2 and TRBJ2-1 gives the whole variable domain GAGVSQSPSNKVTEKGKDVELRCDPISGHTALYWYRQSLGQGLEFLIYFQGNSAPDKSGLPSDRFSAERTGGSVSTLTIQRTQQEDSAVYLCASSLAGARQQFFGPGTRLTVL.

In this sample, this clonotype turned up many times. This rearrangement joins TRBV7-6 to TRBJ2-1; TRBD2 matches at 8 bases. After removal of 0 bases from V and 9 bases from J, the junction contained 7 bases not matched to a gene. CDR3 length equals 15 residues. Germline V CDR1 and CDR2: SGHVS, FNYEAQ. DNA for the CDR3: TGTGCCAGCAGCTTAGCGGCGGGAGGCTGGGGTGAGCAGTTCTTC. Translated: CASSLAAGGWGEQFF.

DNA for the CDR3: TGTGCCACCAGTGATAGCCGGTTAGGTAGGGTGGCTCACAATGAGCAGTTCTTC. This codes for CATSDSRLGRVAHNEQFF. The chain uses TRBV24-1 and TRBJ2-1; D is undetermined. V lost 3 bases and J lost 5, with 22 bases in between. CDR1 and CDR2 (germline): KGHDR, SFDVKD. CDR3 length: 18 amino acids.

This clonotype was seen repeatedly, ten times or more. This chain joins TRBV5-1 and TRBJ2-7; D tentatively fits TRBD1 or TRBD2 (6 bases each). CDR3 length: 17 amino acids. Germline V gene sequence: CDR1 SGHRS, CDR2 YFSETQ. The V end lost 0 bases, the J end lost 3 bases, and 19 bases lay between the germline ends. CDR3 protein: CASSLADGEKGGYEQYF. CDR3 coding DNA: TGCGCCAGCAGCTTGGCCGACGGGGAGAAGGGGGGCTACGAGCAGTACTTC.

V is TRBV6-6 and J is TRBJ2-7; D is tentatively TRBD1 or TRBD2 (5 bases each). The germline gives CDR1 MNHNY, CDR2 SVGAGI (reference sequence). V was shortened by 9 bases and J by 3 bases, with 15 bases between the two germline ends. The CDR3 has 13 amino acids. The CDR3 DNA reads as TGTGCCAGTAATCGAGGGGTTGGCTACGAGCAGTACTTC. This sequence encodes CASNRGVGYEQYF.

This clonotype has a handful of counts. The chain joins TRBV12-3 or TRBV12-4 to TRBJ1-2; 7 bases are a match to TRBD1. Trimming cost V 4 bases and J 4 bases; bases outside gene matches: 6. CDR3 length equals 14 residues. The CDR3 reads CASSYSGTVYGYTF. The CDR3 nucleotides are TGTGCCAGCAGTTATTCGGGGACAGTCTATGGCTACACCTTC.

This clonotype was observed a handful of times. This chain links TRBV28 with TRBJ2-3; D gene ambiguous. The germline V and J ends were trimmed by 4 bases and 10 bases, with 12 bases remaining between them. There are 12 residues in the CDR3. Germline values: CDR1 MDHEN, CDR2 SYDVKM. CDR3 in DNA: TGTGCCAGCAGTTCAGTATCCATCGCGCAGTATTTT. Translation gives CASSSVSIAQYF.

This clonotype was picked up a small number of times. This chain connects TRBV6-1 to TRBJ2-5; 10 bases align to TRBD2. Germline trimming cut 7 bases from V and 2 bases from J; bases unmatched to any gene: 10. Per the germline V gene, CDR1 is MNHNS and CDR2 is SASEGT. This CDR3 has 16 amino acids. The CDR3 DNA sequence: TGTGCCAGCACGAGGAACGTAGCGGGGGGACAAGAGACCCAGTACTTC. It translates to CASTRNVAGGQETQYF.

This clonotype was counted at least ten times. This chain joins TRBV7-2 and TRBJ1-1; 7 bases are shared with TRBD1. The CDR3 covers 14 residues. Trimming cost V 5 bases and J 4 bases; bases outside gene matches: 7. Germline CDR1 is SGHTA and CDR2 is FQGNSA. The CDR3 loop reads CASSPWTGSTEAFF. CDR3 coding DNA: TGTGCCAGCAGCCCGTGGACAGGCTCCACTGAAGCTTTCTTT. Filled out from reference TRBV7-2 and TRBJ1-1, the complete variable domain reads GAGVSQSPSNKVTEKGKDVELRCDPISGHTALYWYRQSLGQGLEFLIYFQGNSAPDKSGLPSDRFSAERTGGSVSTLTIQRTQQEDSAVYLCASSPWTGSTEAFFGQGTRLTVV.

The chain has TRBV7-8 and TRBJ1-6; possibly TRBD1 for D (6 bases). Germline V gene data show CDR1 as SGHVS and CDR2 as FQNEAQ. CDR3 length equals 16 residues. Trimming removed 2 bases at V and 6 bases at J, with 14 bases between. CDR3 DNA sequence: TGTGCCAGCAGCTTAAATGACAGGCCCAGTAATTCACCCCTCCACTTT. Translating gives CASSLNDRPSNSPLHF.

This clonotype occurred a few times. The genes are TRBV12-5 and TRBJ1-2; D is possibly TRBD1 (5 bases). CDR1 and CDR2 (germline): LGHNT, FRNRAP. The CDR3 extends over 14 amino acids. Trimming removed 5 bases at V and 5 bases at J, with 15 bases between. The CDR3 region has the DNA TGTGCTAGTGGTGACAGCCACCGGCGGTATGGCTACACCTTC. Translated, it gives CASGDSHRRYGYTF. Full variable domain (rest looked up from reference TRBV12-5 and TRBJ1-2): DARVTQTPRHKVTEMGQEVTMRCQPILGHNTVFWYRQTMMQGLELLAYFRNRAPLDDSGMPKDRFSAEMPDATLATLKIQPSEPRDSAVYFCASGDSHRRYGYTFGSGTRLTVV.

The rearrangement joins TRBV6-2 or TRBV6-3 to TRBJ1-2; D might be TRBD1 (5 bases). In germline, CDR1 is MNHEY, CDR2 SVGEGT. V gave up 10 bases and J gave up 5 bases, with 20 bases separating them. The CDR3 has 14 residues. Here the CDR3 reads CATARRGGSYGYTF. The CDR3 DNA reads TGTGCCACCGCCCGAAGGGGCGGAAGTTATGGCTACACCTTC.

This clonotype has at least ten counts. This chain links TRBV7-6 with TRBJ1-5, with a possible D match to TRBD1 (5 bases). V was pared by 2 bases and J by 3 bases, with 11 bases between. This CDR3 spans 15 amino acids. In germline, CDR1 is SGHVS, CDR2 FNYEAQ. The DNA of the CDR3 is TGTGCCAGCAGCTTAAACAGGAGTCACAATCAGCCCCAGCATTTT. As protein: CASSLNRSHNQPQHF.

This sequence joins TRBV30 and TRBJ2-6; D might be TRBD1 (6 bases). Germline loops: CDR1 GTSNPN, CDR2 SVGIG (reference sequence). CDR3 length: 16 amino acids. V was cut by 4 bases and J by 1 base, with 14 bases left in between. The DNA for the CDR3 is TGTGCCTGGACCCGAACAGGGTTATCTGGGGCCAACGTCCTGACTTTC. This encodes CAWTRTGLSGANVLTF.

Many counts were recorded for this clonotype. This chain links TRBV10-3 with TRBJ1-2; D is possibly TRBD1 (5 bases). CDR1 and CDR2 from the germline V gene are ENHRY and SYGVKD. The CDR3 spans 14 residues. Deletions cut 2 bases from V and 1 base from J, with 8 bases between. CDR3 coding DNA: TGTGCCATCAGTGAGGGGGGTTTTAACTATGGCTACACCTTC. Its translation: CAISEGGFNYGYTF.

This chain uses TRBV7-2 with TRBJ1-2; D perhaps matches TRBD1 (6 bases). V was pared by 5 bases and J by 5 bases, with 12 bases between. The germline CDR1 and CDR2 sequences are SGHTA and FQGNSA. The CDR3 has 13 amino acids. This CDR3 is CASSPDRMYGYTF. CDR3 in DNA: TGTGCCAGCAGCCCTGACAGGATGTATGGCTACACCTTC. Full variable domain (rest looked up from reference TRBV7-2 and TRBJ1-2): GAGVSQSPSNKVTEKGKDVELRCDPISGHTALYWYRQSLGQGLEFLIYFQGNSAPDKSGLPSDRFSAERTGGSVSTLTIQRTQQEDSAVYLCASSPDRMYGYTFGSGTRLTVV.

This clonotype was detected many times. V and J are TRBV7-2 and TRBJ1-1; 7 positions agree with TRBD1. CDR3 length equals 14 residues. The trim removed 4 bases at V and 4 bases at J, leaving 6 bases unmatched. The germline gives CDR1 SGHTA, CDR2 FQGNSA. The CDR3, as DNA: TGTGCCAGCAGCTCGACAGGGACGGGCACTGAAGCTTTCTTT. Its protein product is CASSSTGTGTEAFF.

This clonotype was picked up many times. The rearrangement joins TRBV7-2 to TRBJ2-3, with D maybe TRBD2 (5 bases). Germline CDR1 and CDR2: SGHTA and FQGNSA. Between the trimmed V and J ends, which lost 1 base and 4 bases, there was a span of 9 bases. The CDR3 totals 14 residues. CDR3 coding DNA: TGTGCCAGCAGCTTAGGGCTAGCCGCAGATACGCAGTATTTT. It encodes CASSLGLAADTQYF.

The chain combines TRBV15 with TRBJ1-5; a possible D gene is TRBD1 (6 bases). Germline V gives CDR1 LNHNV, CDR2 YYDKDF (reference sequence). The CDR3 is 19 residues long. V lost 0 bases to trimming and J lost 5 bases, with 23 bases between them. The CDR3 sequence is CATSRDLFGDRNSDQPQHF. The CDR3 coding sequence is TGTGCCACCAGCAGAGATCTATTTGGCGACAGGAACTCCGATCAGCCCCAGCATTTT.

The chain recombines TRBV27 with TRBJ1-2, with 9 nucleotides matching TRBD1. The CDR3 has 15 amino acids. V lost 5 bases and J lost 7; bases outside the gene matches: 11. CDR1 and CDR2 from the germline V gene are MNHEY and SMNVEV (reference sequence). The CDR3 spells CASSLEGQGGGGYTF. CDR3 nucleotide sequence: TGTGCCAGCAGTCTCGAGGGACAGGGCGGCGGTGGCTACACCTTC.

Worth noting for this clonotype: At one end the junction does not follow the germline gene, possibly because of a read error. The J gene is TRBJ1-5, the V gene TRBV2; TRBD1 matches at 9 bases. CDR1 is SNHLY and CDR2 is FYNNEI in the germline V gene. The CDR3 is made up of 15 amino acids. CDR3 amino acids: CASSSATGGKQPQHF. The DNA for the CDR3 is TGTGCCAGCAGTTCTGCTACAGGGGGCAAACAGCCCCAGCATTTT.

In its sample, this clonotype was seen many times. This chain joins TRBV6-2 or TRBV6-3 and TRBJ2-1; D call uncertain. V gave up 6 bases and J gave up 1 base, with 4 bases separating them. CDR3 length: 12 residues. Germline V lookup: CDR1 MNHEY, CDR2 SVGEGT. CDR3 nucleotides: TGTGCCAGCAGGGAATCCTACAATGAGCAGTTCTTC. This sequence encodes CASRESYNEQFF.

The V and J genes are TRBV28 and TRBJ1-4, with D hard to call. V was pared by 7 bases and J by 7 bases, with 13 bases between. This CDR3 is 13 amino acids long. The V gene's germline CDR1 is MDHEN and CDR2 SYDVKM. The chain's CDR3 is CASKGQTPEKLFF. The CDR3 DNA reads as TGTGCCAGCAAAGGCCAAACGCCTGAAAAACTGTTTTTT.

The CDR3 here is CASSMGRDSGGYNEQFF. In DNA, the CDR3 is TGTGCCAGCAGCATGGGGCGAGATAGCGGGGGGTACAATGAGCAGTTCTTC. The chain combines TRBV11-3 with TRBJ2-1; 10 bases align to TRBD2. CDR3 length: 17 amino acids. CDR1 and CDR2 from the germline V gene are SGHNT and YENEEA. Losses at the gene ends were 5 bases for V and 4 bases for J; bases not matched to a gene: 11.